The rows below give T cell receptor beta chains drawn from one sample of a study of shared clonotypes between healthy human individuals. Method: immunoSEQ multiplex PCR; TCRdb's copy keeps in-frame clones and lacks some. The table has a few hundred thousand clones, approximately 77% seen once. Sequencing was performed on PBMCs. The receptors shown here come from a woman aged 40-49 years in good health. Some clones in this sample may be carry-over from other donors' samples. The CDR3 runs from the conserved cysteine through the conserved F or W. D genes are given only for firm matches. Clone size is given for some rows only: seen once, a few or many times, or a class if the clone is expanded.

>TRBJ1-3|TRBV7-7|TRBD1|.
TGTGCTAGCAGCCGGACAGGGACTGGAAACACCATATATTTT
CASSRTGTGNTIYF
>TRBJ2-7|TRBV5-1|TRBD2|.
TGCGCCAGCAGTAGCGGGAGAGAACGCGAGCAGTACTTC
CASSSGREREQYF
>TRBJ2-7|TRBV5-4|TRBD2|.
TGTGCCAGCAGCCCCGACTTATTTGCGGGAGGGGGGGAGCAGTACTTC
CASSPDLFAGGGEQYF
>TRBJ2-7|TRBV2|.|.
TGTGCCAGCAGTGGCGGAGGGGTCAGGAGCTCCTACGAGCAGTACTTC
CASSGGGVRSSYEQYF
>TRBJ2-7|TRBV30|.|.
TGTGCCTGGGGTGTACTAGTCCCCCCGAGCTCCTACGAGCAGTACTTC
CAWGVLVPPSSYEQYF
>TRBJ2-1|TRBV2|.|.
TGTGCCAGCAGTGAAAGGCAGTTCACCTACAATGAGCAGTTCTTC
CASSERQFTYNEQFF
>TRBJ1-1|TRBV4-1|.|.
TGCGCCAGCAGACCCACACAGGCTAACACTGAAGCTTTCTTT
CASRPTQANTEAFF
>TRBJ2-7|TRBV5-4|.|.
TGTGCCAGCAGATTGACCCTGAGGGACGAGCAGTACTTC
CASRLTLRDEQYF
>TRBJ1-5|TRBV19|TRBD1|.
TGTGCCAGTAGTATAAGACAGGGTTCGAATCAGCCCCAGCATTTT
CASSIRQGSNQPQHF
>TRBJ2-1|TRBV10-3|.|.
TGTGCCATCAGTGAGTCGGTCGGGGTATCGTTCTTC
CAISESVGVSFF
>TRBJ1-2|TRBV18|.|.
TGTGCCAGCTCACCCCAGACAGGCTCTAACTATGGCTACACCTTC
CASSPQTGSNYGYTF
>TRBJ1-2|TRBV6-1|TRBD1|.
TGTGCCAGCAGTGAAGTGGGGGGACAGGGTGGTGGCTACACCTTC
CASSEVGGQGGGYTF
>TRBJ1-4|TRBV27|.|.
TGTGCCAGCAAGGCGGGGGTGACTAATGAAAAACTGTTTTTT
CASKAGVTNEKLFF
>TRBJ1-2|TRBV19|.|.
TGTGCCAGTAGCCCTAGGGCCAGGGGAAACTATGGCTACACCTTC
CASSPRARGNYGYTF
>TRBJ2-2|TRBV5-4|.|.
TGTGCCAGCAGCTTGGAGCCTTTGGTATCCGGGGAGCTGTTTTTT
CASSLEPLVSGELFF
>TRBJ2-1|TRBV30|.|.
TGTGCCTGGAGCTCCGGGACATGGGGAAATGAGCGGTTCTTC
CAWSSGTWGNERFF
>TRBJ2-1|TRBV7-2|.|.
TGTGCCAGCAGCTACGACAGAGTCTATGAGCAGTTCTTC
CASSYDRVYEQFF
>TRBJ2-7|TRBV5-4|.|.
TGTGCCAGCAGCCGGGACTTAACCAGCTCCTACGAGCAGTACTTC
CASSRDLTSSYEQYF
>TRBJ1-4|TRBV15|TRBD1|.
TGTGCCACCAGCAGACAGACAGGGTATGATGAAAAACTGTTTTTT
CATSRQTGYDEKLFF
>TRBJ2-2|TRBV15|.|.
TGTGCCACCAGCAGAGAACACTCCATATACACCGGGGAGCTGCTTTTT
CATSREHSIYTGELLF
>TRBJ1-1|TRBV7-9|TRBD1|many
TGTGCCAGCAGCGTAGACAGGGCTGTCGCTGAAGCTTTCTTT
CASSVDRAVAEAFF
>TRBJ1-2|TRBV5-1|.|.
TGCGCCAGCAGCTCGTCCTGGGGCGGCTATGGCTACACCTTC
CASSSSWGGYGYTF
>TRBJ2-5|TRBV5-1|TRBD2|.
TGCGCCAGCAGCTTGGGACTAGCGGGGATGGCCTTCCAAGAGACCCAGTACTTC
CASSLGLAGMAFQETQYF
>TRBJ2-7|TRBV9|TRBD2|.
TGTGCCAGCAGCGTGATGACTAGCTCCGAGCAGTACTTC
CASSVMTSSEQYF
>TRBJ2-5|TRBV27|.|.
TGTGCCAGCAGTTTTGGGTTGGGGCTTCCAGAGACCCAGTACTTC
CASSFGLGLPETQYF
>TRBJ1-1|TRBV7-9|TRBD1|few
TGTGCCAGCAGCGAAGTTGACAGGGCCGCTTTCTTT
CASSEVDRAAFF
>TRBJ2-7|TRBV28|TRBD2|.
TGTGCCAGCAAAGTCCCGGGACTAGCGGGTGAGTCTGGGGAGCAGTACTTC
CASKVPGLAGESGEQYF
>TRBJ2-5|TRBV7-2|TRBD2|.
TGTGCCAGCAGCTCCGGACTAGCGGGGATAACGGGGGAGACCCAGTACTTC
CASSSGLAGITGETQYF
>TRBJ1-4|TRBV25-1|TRBD1|.
TGTGCCACTGCGTCGAGGGACAGGGGGCGCAATGAAAAACTGTTTTTT
CATASRDRGRNEKLFF
>TRBJ1-2|TRBV6-5|.|.
TGTGCCAGCAGTTACTCGATTCAGGGAGTCTATGGCTACACCTTC
CASSYSIQGVYGYTF
>TRBJ1-1|TRBV13|.|many
TGTGCCAGCAGCTTAGTCCGGAAGAATGGGGCTTTCTTT
CASSLVRKNGAFF
>TRBJ2-3|TRBV5-1|.|.
TGCGCCAGCTCCGATAGAGTGGGCACAGATACGCAGTATTTT
CASSDRVGTDTQYF
>TRBJ2-5|TRBV5-1|.|.
TGCGCCAGCAGCTTGGGTGGAGTCCAAGAGACCCAGTACTTC
CASSLGGVQETQYF
>TRBJ1-4|TRBV4-1|.|.
TGCGCCAGCAGCCATCCTTACGAAAAACTGTTTTTT
CASSHPYEKLFF
>TRBJ2-7|TRBV10-2|TRBD2|.
TGCGCCAGCAGTGAGGTCTTAGCGGGAGCTCGGGAGCAGTACTTC
CASSEVLAGAREQYF
>TRBJ2-6|TRBV9|.|.
TGTGCCAGCAGCGCGGGACAAACTGGCTCTGGGGCCAACGTCCTGACTTTC
CASSAGQTGSGANVLTF
>TRBJ1-5|TRBV19|TRBD1|.
TGTGCCAGTAGTATCACCGGGACAGGGTATCAGCCCCAGCATTTT
CASSITGTGYQPQHF
>TRBJ2-7|TRBV5-6|.|.
TGTGCCAGCAGCTTTCCCAGGGCGGTTCTTAGCGAGCAGTACTTC
CASSFPRAVLSEQYF
>TRBJ1-2|TRBV6-5|.|.
TGTGCCAGCAGTGAGGCAGGCCGGGGCTACACCTTC
CASSEAGRGYTF
>TRBJ2-7|TRBV25-1|TRBD2|few
TGTGCCAGCAGTGAAACTAGCGGGACCCCTTCCTACGAGCAGTACTTC
CASSETSGTPSYEQYF
>TRBJ2-5|TRBV19|TRBD2|.
TGTGCCAGTAGTCGGGGGCTAGCGGGTCCACAAGAGACCCAGTACTTC
CASSRGLAGPQETQYF
>TRBJ1-5|TRBV30|.|.
TGTGCCTGGAGTGACCTATTTCAGCCCCAGCATTTT
CAWSDLFQPQHF
>TRBJ1-5|TRBV18|.|few
TGTGCCAGCTCCATCGGACATAGCAATCAGCCCCAGCATTTT
CASSIGHSNQPQHF
>TRBJ1-1|TRBV19|TRBD1|many
TGTGCCAGTAGTGCAGGACAGGGGGCGCTCCCCACTGAAGCTTTCTTT
CASSAGQGALPTEAFF
>TRBJ2-7|TRBV6-5|.|once
TGTGCCAGCAGTTACAGGTTCTTTGGGTCCTACGAGCAGTACTTC
CASSYRFFGSYEQYF
>TRBJ2-3|TRBV7-6|.|.
TGTGCCAGCAGCTTAGTAGGTGCTAGCACAGATACGCAGTATTTT
CASSLVGASTDTQYF
>TRBJ2-1|TRBV28|.|.
TGTGCCAGCAGTTTCCCAGCGGGCAGAGCCTACAATGAGCAGTTCTTC
CASSFPAGRAYNEQFF
>TRBJ2-6|TRBV7-8|.|few
TGTGCCAGCAGCTTACCGACGGGGGTAGGGGCCAACGTCCTGACTTTC
CASSLPTGVGANVLTF
>TRBJ2-7|TRBV5-4|TRBD2|.
TGTGCCAGCAGCTTGGAACGGACTAGCGGGAGCTACGAGCAGTACTTC
CASSLERTSGSYEQYF